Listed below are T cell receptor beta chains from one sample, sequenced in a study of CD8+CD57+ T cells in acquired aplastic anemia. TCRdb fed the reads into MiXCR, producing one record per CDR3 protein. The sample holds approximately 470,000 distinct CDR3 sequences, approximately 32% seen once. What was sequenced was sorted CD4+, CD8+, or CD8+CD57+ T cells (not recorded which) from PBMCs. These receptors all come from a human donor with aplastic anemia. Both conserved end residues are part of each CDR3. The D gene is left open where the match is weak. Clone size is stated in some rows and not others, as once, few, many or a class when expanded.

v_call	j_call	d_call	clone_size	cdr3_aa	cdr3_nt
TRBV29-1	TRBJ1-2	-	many	CSVASAIDYGYTF	TGCAGCGTCGCGTCAGCAATCGACTATGGCTACACCTTC
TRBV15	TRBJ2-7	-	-	CATSSQSSYEQYF	TGTGCCACCAGTAGCCAAAGCTCCTACGAGCAGTACTTC
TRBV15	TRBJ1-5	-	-	CATSSLGDQPQHF	TGTGCCACCAGCAGCCTTGGGGATCAGCCCCAGCATTTT
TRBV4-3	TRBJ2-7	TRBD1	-	CASSRTDRDTYEQYF	TGCGCCAGCAGCCGGACGGACAGGGATACCTACGAGCAGTACTTC
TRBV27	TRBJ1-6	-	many	CASSFSGESPLHF	TGTGCCAGCAGTTTTTCCGGGGAATCACCCCTCCACTTT
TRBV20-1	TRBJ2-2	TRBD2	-	CSAAGGSKNTGELFF	TGCAGTGCCGCGGGGGGTTCTAAGAACACCGGGGAGCTGTTTTTT
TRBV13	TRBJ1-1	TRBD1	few	CASSYGKTGKDTEAFF	TGTGCCAGCAGCTATGGTAAGACAGGGAAAGACACTGAAGCTTTCTTT
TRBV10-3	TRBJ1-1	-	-	CASSYPTGQNTEAFF	TGTGCCAGCAGTTACCCGACAGGACAGAACACTGAAGCTTTCTTT
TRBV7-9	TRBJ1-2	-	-	CASTEAGANYGYTF	TGTGCCAGCACTGAAGCGGGGGCTAACTATGGCTACACCTTC
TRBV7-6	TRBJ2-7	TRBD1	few	CASSPPGGDSYEQYF	TGTGCCAGCTCACCCCCAGGGGGCGACTCCTACGAGCAGTACTTC
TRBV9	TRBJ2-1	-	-	CASSVGGNSYNEQFF	TGTGCCAGCAGCGTTGGGGGGAACTCCTACAATGAGCAGTTCTTC
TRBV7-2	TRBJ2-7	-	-	CASSQGLDIYEQYF	TGTGCCAGCAGCCAGGGACTCGATATCTACGAGCAGTACTTC
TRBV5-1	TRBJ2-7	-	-	CASSLVRDSEKKDEQYF	TGCGCCAGCAGCTTGGTGCGGGACAGTGAAAAAAAGGACGAGCAGTACTTC
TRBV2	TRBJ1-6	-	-	CASTGLRNSPLHF	TGTGCCAGCACGGGACTTCGGAATTCACCCCTCCACTTT
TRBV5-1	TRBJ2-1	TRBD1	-	CASSDDRGGNNEQFF	TGCGCCAGCAGCGACGACAGGGGAGGCAACAATGAGCAGTTCTTC
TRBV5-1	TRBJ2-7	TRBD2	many	CASRQETSAGRSYEQYF	TGCGCCAGCAGGCAAGAGACTAGCGCAGGCCGCTCCTACGAGCAGTACTTC
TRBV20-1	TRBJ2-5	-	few	CSALKVQETQYF	TGCAGTGCTTTGAAGGTCCAAGAGACCCAGTACTTC
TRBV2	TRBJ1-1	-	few	CASSLGGPNTEAFF	TGTGCCAGCAGCTTGGGGGGCCCGAACACTGAAGCTTTCTTT
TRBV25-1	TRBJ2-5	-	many	CASSGRRGNQYF	TGTGCCAGCAGTGGGCGCCGGGGGAACCAGTACTTC
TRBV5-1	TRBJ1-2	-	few	CASSLDAGAGYTF	TGCGCCAGCAGCTTGGATGCCGGGGCCGGCTACACCTTC
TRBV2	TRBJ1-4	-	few	CASGLKSFEKLFF	TGTGCCAGCGGGTTGAAATCTTTTGAAAAACTGTTTTTT
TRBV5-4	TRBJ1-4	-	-	CASSGKEDATNEKLFF	TGTGCCAGCAGCGGAAAAGAAGATGCAACTAATGAAAAACTGTTTTTT
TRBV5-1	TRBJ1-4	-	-	CASSAEGLNEKLFF	TGCGCCAGCTCGGCAGAGGGCCTTAATGAAAAACTGTTTTTT
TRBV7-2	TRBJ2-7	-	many	CASSLTRSEQYF	TGTGCCAGCAGCTTAACTAGATCCGAGCAGTACTTC
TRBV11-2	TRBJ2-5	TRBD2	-	CASSPHPGTSGGRVGTQYF	TGTGCCAGCAGCCCACATCCAGGGACTAGCGGGGGGAGGGTAGGGACCCAGTACTTC
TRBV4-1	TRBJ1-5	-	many	CASSQDQGNQPQHF	TGCGCCAGCAGCCAAGATCAAGGGAATCAGCCCCAGCATTTT
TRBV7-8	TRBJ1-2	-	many	CASSLYGAEGYTF	TGTGCCAGCAGCTTATATGGGGCGGAAGGCTACACCTTC
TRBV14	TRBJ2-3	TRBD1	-	CASSQRDSPTSTDTQYF	TGTGCCAGCAGCCAACGGGACAGTCCCACTAGCACAGATACGCAGTATTTT
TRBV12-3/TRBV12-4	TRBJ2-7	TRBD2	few	CASSFPFGGAYEQYF	TGTGCCAGCAGTTTTCCGTTCGGGGGGGCCTACGAGCAGTACTTC
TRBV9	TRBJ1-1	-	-	CASSVDALATTEAFF	TGTGCCAGCAGCGTAGACGCTCTCGCGACCACTGAAGCTTTCTTT
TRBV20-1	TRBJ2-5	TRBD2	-	CSASGGAIGTQYF	TGCAGTGCTAGCGGGGGGGCTATAGGGACCCAGTACTTC
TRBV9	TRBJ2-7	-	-	CASSGLPTAYEQYF	TGTGCCAGCAGCGGACTCCCTACCGCCTACGAGCAGTACTTC
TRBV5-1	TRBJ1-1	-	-	CASSFSGADTEAFF	TGCGCCAGCAGCTTCTCAGGGGCGGACACTGAAGCTTTCTTT
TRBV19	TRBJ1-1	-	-	CASNLRAGNTEAFF	TGTGCCAGTAACTTGAGGGCAGGGAACACTGAAGCTTTCTTT
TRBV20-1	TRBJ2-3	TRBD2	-	CSATGTSGRSADTQYF	TGCAGTGCTACCGGGACTAGCGGGAGGAGCGCAGATACGCAGTATTTT
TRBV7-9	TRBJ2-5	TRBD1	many	CASSSRGWETQYF	TGTGCCAGCAGCTCCAGGGGGTGGGAGACCCAGTACTTC
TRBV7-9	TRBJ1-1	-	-	CASSQSGGTEAFF	TGTGCCAGCAGCCAATCGGGGGGCACTGAAGCTTTCTTT
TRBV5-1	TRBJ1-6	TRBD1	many	CASSTGDNSPLHF	TGCGCCAGCAGCACAGGGGATAATTCACCCCTCCACTTT
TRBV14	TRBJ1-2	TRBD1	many	CASSRPGQGNYGYTF	TGTGCCAGCAGCCGCCCGGGACAGGGGAATTATGGCTACACCTTC
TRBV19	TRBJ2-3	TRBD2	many	CASTSGALYTDTQYF	TGTGCCAGTACTAGCGGGGCGCTTTACACAGATACGCAGTATTTT
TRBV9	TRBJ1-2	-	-	CASSVEPGEGYTF	TGTGCCAGCAGCGTAGAACCAGGGGAGGGCTACACCTTC
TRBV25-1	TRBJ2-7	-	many	CASSRTGIPEQYF	TGTGCCAGCAGTCGGACGGGGATCCCCGAGCAGTACTTC
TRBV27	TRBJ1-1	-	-	CASSTNGRRNTEAFF	TGTGCCAGCAGTACGAATGGACGGAGGAACACTGAAGCTTTCTTT
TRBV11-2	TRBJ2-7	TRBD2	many	CASSLITSGAYEQYF	TGTGCCAGCAGCTTAATAACGAGCGGGGCCTACGAGCAGTACTTC
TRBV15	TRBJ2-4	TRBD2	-	CATSRAGGGGAVFQYF	TGTGCCACCAGCAGAGCGGGTGGCGGGGGGGCGGTGTTTCAGTACTTC
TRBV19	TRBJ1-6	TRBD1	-	CASSPGGTGNSPLHF	TGTGCCAGTTCGCCCGGCGGGACAGGGAATTCACCCCTCCACTTT
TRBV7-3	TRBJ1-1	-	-	CASSSARPPFSEAFF	TGTGCCAGCAGCTCAGCAAGACCGCCTTTCTCTGAAGCTTTCTTT
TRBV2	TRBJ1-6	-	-	CASTVGNSPLHF	TGTGCCAGCACCGTGGGGAATTCACCCCTCCACTTT
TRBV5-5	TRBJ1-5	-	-	CASSKDSFYNQPQHF	TGTGCCAGCAGCAAGGACAGTTTTTACAATCAGCCCCAGCATTTT
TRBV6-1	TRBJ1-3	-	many	CASSSTSQIPLF	TGTGCCAGCAGCTCCACGTCGCAGATTCCCCTTTTT
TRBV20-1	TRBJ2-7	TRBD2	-	CSAPTETQRGASYEQYF	TGCAGTGCTCCCACGGAGACACAGCGGGGGGCCTCCTACGAGCAGTACTTC
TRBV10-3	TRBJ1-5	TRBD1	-	CASRTGVAQPQHF	TGTGCCAGCAGGACAGGGGTGGCTCAGCCCCAGCATTTT
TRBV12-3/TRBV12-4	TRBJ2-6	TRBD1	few	CASSPDRVSGANVLTF	TGTGCCAGCAGCCCCGACAGGGTTTCTGGGGCCAACGTCCTGACTTTC
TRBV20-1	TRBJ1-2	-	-	CSARDLWSDTF	TGCAGTGCTAGAGATTTGTGGAGTGACACCTTC
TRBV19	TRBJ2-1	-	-	CASSVRTTGNSYNEQFF	TGTGCCAGTAGTGTTCGGACTACCGGGAACTCCTACAATGAGCAGTTCTTC
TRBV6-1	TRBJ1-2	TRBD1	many	CAIGTGANYGYTF	TGTGCCATAGGGACAGGAGCTAACTATGGCTACACCTTC
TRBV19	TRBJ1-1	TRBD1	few	CASSSGTGTTEALF	TGTGCCAGCAGCTCCGGGACAGGGACGACTGAAGCTCTCTTT